The next 29 T cell receptor beta chains were all read from a single sample in a study of cytomegalovirus exposure and HLA in healthy donors. TCRdb's copy holds only in-frame clones and misses some; the assay was immunoSEQ multiplex PCR. Among about 360,000 clones, 80% to 90% were seen once, and the ten largest hold 0.83%. The sample was PBMCs. The receptors originated from a woman aged 18-29 years in good health and CMV-seronegative.

In its sample, this clone was seen many times. The chain couples TRBV4-1 to TRBJ2-7; 10 nucleotides agree with TRBD1. The CDR3 covers 15 residues. Germline trimming cut 4 bases from V and 3 bases from J; bases unmatched to any gene: 6. CDR1 MGHRA and CDR2 YSYEKL come from the germline V gene. The CDR3 DNA is TGCGCCAGCAGCCGTCAGGACAGGGGGGACTACGAGCAGTACTTC. Translating it yields CASSRQDRGDYEQYF.

The CDR3 DNA follows: TGTGCCAGCACTCAAAGGGGTCAGGGGTATAATTCACCCCTCCACTTT. Its protein product is CASTQRGQGYNSPLHF. This chain joins TRBV6-6 and TRBJ1-6, with D possibly being TRBD1 (6 bases). This CDR3 is 16 amino acids long. Trimming took off 7 bases at V and 4 bases at J, with 17 bases between the two ends. CDR1 is MNHNY and CDR2 is SVGAGI in the germline V gene (reference sequence).

The gene calls are TRBV6-5 and TRBJ2-3, with 9 bases that match TRBD2. The CDR3 totals 15 residues. V lost 6 bases and J lost 9; bases outside the gene matches: 13. Germline V CDR1 and CDR2: MNHEY, SVGAGI. CDR3 nucleotide sequence: TGTGCCAGCAGCCCAAGGACTAGCGCAAGGTTAACGCAGTATTTT. Translating it yields CASSPRTSARLTQYF.

In this sample, this clone turned up a few times. This chain links TRBV10-3 with TRBJ1-1; D perhaps matches TRBD1 (5 bases). This CDR3 is built from 13 residues. The V end was cut by 6 bases, the J end by 7 bases, with 15 bases between. Germline V gene data show CDR1 as ENHRY and CDR2 as SYGVKD. The CDR3 DNA reads as TGTGCCATCAGCGGGGAAAGGGACTTTGAAGCTTTCTTT. Protein: CAISGERDFEAFF.

Only one count was recorded for this clone. The chain has TRBV5-1 and TRBJ2-1; weak D call: TRBD2 (5 bases). Germline values: CDR1 SGHRS, CDR2 YFSETQ. The germline V and J ends were trimmed by 7 bases and 10 bases, with 12 bases remaining between them. This CDR3 is built from 11 residues. Here the CDR3 DNA reads TGCGCCAGCTGTCTCGGGGTGGAGCAGTTCTTC. Protein product: CASCLGVEQFF.

The J gene is TRBJ2-7, the V gene TRBV14, with 7 bases matching TRBD2. Trimming cost V 5 bases and J 1 base; bases outside gene matches: 2. Germline V gene data show CDR1 as SGHDN and CDR2 as FVKESK. The length of the CDR3 is 13 residues. This chain's CDR3 is CASSWGGSYEQYF. The CDR3, as DNA: TGTGCCAGCAGCTGGGGAGGGTCCTACGAGCAGTACTTC.

The count of this clone is one. The chain combines TRBV5-6 with TRBJ2-7, with TRBD1 matching 7 bases. Germline assignment: CDR1 SGHDT and CDR2 YYEEEE. The CDR3 has 14 amino acids. V shed 4 bases and J 2 bases; nucleotides not matched to a gene: 6. The CDR3 here is CASSTGQAAYEQYF. CDR3 bases: TGTGCCAGCAGCACCGGACAGGCGGCCTACGAGCAGTACTTC.

In nucleotides, the CDR3 is TGCGCCAGCAGTCCATTCCCCTACCCCGAGCAGTACTTC. Its protein product is CASSPFPYPEQYF. The V gene is TRBV5-1, the J gene TRBJ2-7; D is uncertain. The CDR3 runs to 13 residues. Germline V CDR1 and CDR2: SGHRS, YFSETQ. V lost 5 bases and J 6 bases, leaving 15 bases between the germline ends.

The J gene is TRBJ2-5, the V gene TRBV18; the D is unclear. CDR1 is KGHSH and CDR2 is LQKENI in the germline V gene. Trimming left V 6 bases short and J 2 bases short, with 13 bases between. The CDR3 is 14 residues long. Here the CDR3 reads CASSESTSQETQYF. Here the CDR3 DNA reads TGTGCCAGCTCCGAGTCGACTTCGCAAGAGACCCAGTACTTC.

This clone was seen only once. The genes are TRBV28 and TRBJ2-7; 8 nucleotides align to TRBD1. The CDR3 sequence is 17 residues long. The trim removed 6 bases at V and 5 bases at J, leaving 18 bases unmatched. Germline CDR1 is MDHEN and CDR2 is SYDVKM. The CDR3 protein is CASRTEQGESSLDEQYF. The CDR3 bases are TGTGCCAGCAGGACGGAACAGGGGGAATCCTCTCTCGACGAGCAGTACTTC.

V gene TRBV5-6 combines with J gene TRBJ1-1; 8 bases are a match to TRBD1. The germline V gene encodes CDR1 SGHDT and CDR2 YYEEEE. There are 14 residues in the CDR3. After removal of 4 bases from V and 10 bases from J, the junction contained 12 bases not matched to a gene. Written as DNA, the CDR3 is TGTGCCAGCAGCCCAACTGGACAGGGTAGAGGAGCTTTCTTT. This encodes CASSPTGQGRGAFF.

The chain links TRBV9 to TRBJ2-2; D not certain. V lost 4 bases and J 1 base, leaving 11 bases between the germline ends. Germline CDR1 reads SGDLS; CDR2 reads YYNGEE. The CDR3 is 15 amino acids. The CDR3 DNA is TGTGCCAGCAGCTCGGGTGGTTGGAACACCGGGGAGCTGTTTTTT. It translates to CASSSGGWNTGELFF.

This clone was seen a few times. V usage is TRBV5-1 and J usage is TRBJ2-7; weak D call: TRBD2 (6 bases). Between the trimmed V and J ends, which lost 3 bases and 2 bases, there was a span of 15 bases. The CDR3 runs to 15 residues. Germline values: CDR1 SGHRS, CDR2 YFSETQ. This CDR3 is CASSWRVDGAYEQYF. As DNA, the CDR3 is TGCGCCAGCAGCTGGAGGGTGGATGGCGCCTACGAGCAGTACTTC.

Here the CDR3 reads CASSYSNRGRDEQYF. The DNA for the CDR3 is TGTGCCAGCAGTTACTCGAACAGGGGACGGGACGAGCAGTACTTC. This chain uses TRBV6-6 with TRBJ2-7; 7 nucleotides line up with TRBD1. V dropped 0 bases and J dropped 5; count of bases not matched to a gene: 7. Germline V gene lookup returns CDR1 MNHNY and CDR2 SVGAGI (reference sequence). The CDR3 is 15 residues long.

The chain carries TRBV4-1 and TRBJ2-7, with D tentatively TRBD1 (6 bases). V was pared by 1 base and J by 9 bases, with 22 bases between. Germline-derived CDR1 and CDR2 are MGHRA and YSYEKL. The CDR3 runs 16 residues. The CDR3 loop is CASSQVFIRGSTGQYF. In nucleotides, the CDR3 is TGCGCCAGCAGCCAAGTGTTTATCAGGGGTTCTACGGGGCAGTACTTC.

The chain joins TRBV5-1 to TRBJ2-2; D gene ambiguous. The CDR3 consists of 13 residues. V was pared by 1 base and J by 7 bases, with 8 bases between. Looked up from germline, CDR1 is SGHRS and CDR2 is YFSETQ. CDR3 sequence reads: CASSLLADGELFF. The CDR3 DNA reads TGCGCCAGCAGCTTGCTGGCGGACGGGGAGCTGTTTTTT.

The chain combines TRBV29-1 with TRBJ2-1, with 14 nucleotides matching TRBD2. Germline V lookup: CDR1 SQVTM, CDR2 ANQGSEA. Trimming removed 6 bases from V and 9 bases from J; junction bases left unmatched: 10. The CDR3 runs 15 residues. CDR3 in amino acids: CSVTTGTSGSFEQFF. CDR3 sequence (DNA): TGCAGCGTGACAACCGGGACTAGCGGGAGTTTTGAGCAGTTCTTC.

The V gene is TRBV28, the J gene TRBJ2-7; D is perhaps TRBD2 (5 bases). Trimming stripped 5 bases from V and 3 bases from J, with 11 bases between. Germline CDR1 is MDHEN and CDR2 is SYDVKM. The CDR3 length is 13 residues. CDR3 nucleotide sequence: TGTGCCAGCAGTCTTGGACTGATCTACGAGCAGTACTTC. This sequence encodes CASSLGLIYEQYF.

In this sample, this clone turned up a few times. This chain uses TRBV6-5 with TRBJ1-1; TRBD1 is a possible D gene (5 bases). The germline gives CDR1 MNHEY, CDR2 SVGAGI. Trimming took off 5 bases at V and 5 bases at J, with 18 bases between the two ends. The CDR3 sequence is 15 residues long. DNA for the CDR3: TGTGCCAGCAGTCCGACGGGGGGTAAGGGTACTGAAGCTTTCTTT. This gives the protein CASSPTGGKGTEAFF.

This sequence joins TRBV5-6 and TRBJ2-5; the match to TRBD1 covers 9 bases. The CDR3 spans 14 residues. With V trimmed by 0 bases and J by 5 bases, 2 bases remained unmatched. Germline V lookup: CDR1 SGHDT, CDR2 YYEEEE. The CDR3 loop is CASSLGGQGETQYF. CDR3 coding DNA: TGTGCCAGCAGCTTGGGCGGACAGGGGGAGACCCAGTACTTC.

The chain links TRBV9 to TRBJ2-5, with 8 nucleotides matching TRBD2. Germline V gives CDR1 SGDLS, CDR2 YYNGEE. V was pared by 1 base and J by 4 bases, with 9 bases of the junction left unmatched. This CDR3 comprises 16 residues. CDR3 DNA sequence: TGTGCCAGCAGCGTACAACCATTGAGCGGGAGAGAGACCCAGTACTTC. Encoded protein: CASSVQPLSGRETQYF.

The chain couples TRBV19 to TRBJ1-2, with D tentatively TRBD1 (6 bases). Trimming cost V 0 bases and J 7 bases, with 12 bases left between them. The CDR3 sequence is 14 residues long. Germline V gene data show CDR1 as LNHDA and CDR2 as SQIVND (reference sequence). CDR3 in amino acids: CASSIDGGASGYTF. CDR3 in DNA: TGTGCCAGTAGTATAGATGGGGGCGCCTCTGGCTACACCTTC.

V is TRBV19 and J is TRBJ2-7, with 7 bases fitting TRBD2. CDR1 and CDR2 from the germline V gene are LNHDA and SQIVND (reference sequence). J lost 4 bases, V lost 4 bases, and 7 bases had no gene match. CDR3 length equals 14 residues. The CDR3 is CASSTAGERYEQYF. The CDR3 region has the DNA TGTGCCAGTAGTACTGCGGGAGAACGGTACGAGCAGTACTTC.

Remarks on this clone: A far larger clone is only one base removed, so a read error is likely. Here the CDR3 DNA reads TGTGCCAGCAGCCAGGGACAGAACTATGGCTACACCTTC. It translates to CASSQGQNYGYTF. V and J are TRBV7-2 and TRBJ1-2, with 7 positions matching TRBD1. Germline loops: CDR1 SGHTA, CDR2 FQGNSA. J lost 2 bases, V lost 5 bases, and 2 bases had no gene match. This CDR3 comprises 13 residues.

The chain couples TRBV6-4 to TRBJ2-1; D is unclear. The CDR3 totals 14 residues. V dropped 5 bases and J dropped 1 base, with 9 bases sitting between them. From germline, CDR1 is MRHNA and CDR2 SNTAGT. The CDR3 sequence is CASSKLPSYNEQFF. The CDR3 bases are TGTGCCAGCAGTAAGCTCCCTTCCTACAATGAGCAGTTCTTC.

The J gene is TRBJ1-1, the V gene TRBV19; 7 bases align to TRBD1. CDR3 size: 16 residues. Germline V lookup: CDR1 LNHDA, CDR2 SQIVND (reference sequence). The V and J ends lost 0 bases and 1 base, in that order; junction bases with no gene match: 5. CDR3 sequence reads: CASSIDQNRGNTEAFF. In DNA, the CDR3 is TGTGCCAGTAGTATAGATCAGAACAGGGGGAACACTGAAGCTTTCTTT. Full variable domain (outside the CDR3, taken from reference TRBV19 and TRBJ1-1): DGGITQSPKYLFRKEGQNVTLSCEQNLNHDAMYWYRQDPGQGLRLIYYSQIVNDFQKGDIAEGYSVSREKKESFPLTVTSAQKNPTAFYLCASSIDQNRGNTEAFFGQGTRLTVV.

This rearrangement joins TRBV6-1 to TRBJ2-5; the D gene is possibly TRBD1 (6 bases). This CDR3 spans 14 amino acids. The V gene lost 8 bases and the J gene lost 8 bases, with 21 bases spanning the gap. The V gene's germline CDR1 is MNHNS and CDR2 SASEGT. The CDR3 DNA follows: TGTGCCAGCGATCAGCCAGGACAGTCCGTTACCCAGTACTTC. Protein: CASDQPGQSVTQYF.

This chain joins TRBV5-1 and TRBJ1-2; perhaps TRBD1 as D (5 bases). CDR3 length: 13 residues. Trimming stripped 5 bases from V and 1 base from J, with 9 bases between. Germline V lookup: CDR1 SGHRS, CDR2 YFSETQ. The CDR3 DNA is TGCGCCAGCAGATCTCAGGGTAACTATGGCTACACCTTC. The encoded protein is CASRSQGNYGYTF.

The chain is built from TRBV5-4 and TRBJ2-5, with 11 bases identical to TRBD2. The length of the CDR3 is 15 residues. V gave up 0 bases and J gave up 9 bases; unmatched junction bases: 7. The germline V gene has CDR1 SGHNT and CDR2 YYREEE (reference sequence). CDR3 protein: CASSLGASGGWAQYF. In DNA, the CDR3 is TGTGCCAGCAGCTTGGGGGCTAGCGGGGGGTGGGCCCAGTACTTC.